The sample holds many counts of the clone carrying this T cell receptor beta chain. What it recognizes is unknown. The sample belongs to a study of T cells in Graves' hyperthyroidism and ophthalmopathy. The germline gives CDR1 MNHNS, CDR2 SASEGT. Between the trimmed V and J ends, which lost 10 bases and 1 base, there was a span of 20 bases. The length of the CDR3 is 15 residues. Study-level findings and limits: Progression to ophthalmopathy was predicted a median of 6.5 months early. Most thyroid clonotypes that were expanded above 0.001 also turned up in blood.

There were TCR beta CDR3 regions amplified from RNA transcripts. When the TCR CDR3 underwent first-round RT-PCR, the HTBI primer set was used. TCRdb independently ran MiXCR on the multiplex PCR reads; one entry per CDR3 protein. Counted here are 500,000 to 650,000 distinct CDR3 sequences, 13% to 15% occurring once; the ten biggest clones make up approximately 15%. With a duration under 2 months, the hyperthyroidism was newly diagnosed in patients aged 18 to 65. Each diagnosis drew on symptoms, thyroxine, TRAb, thyroid ultrasound and orbital computed tomography findings. The sequenced sample was blood. The receptor was isolated from a woman aged 35 to 49 with Graves' hyperthyroidism. The gene calls are TRBV6-1 and TRBJ2-7; a possible D gene is TRBD2 (5 bases). CDR3 sequence: CATRAGSGPSYEQYF. The CDR3 region has the DNA TGTGCCACTAGGGCGGGTTCCGGTCCTTCCTACGAGCAGTACTTC.